The rows below give T cell receptor beta chains drawn from one sample of a study of blood T cell repertoires in COVID-19. Assay used: immunoSEQ multiplex PCR; TCRdb lists only in-frame clones, some missing. The sample yields 200,000 to 250,000 clones, roughly four fifths seen once. The sample was peripheral blood. The source is a woman of 80 years or more with COVID-19, enrolled during active disease. Each CDR3 is given with its conserved first and last residue. A D gene is named only where the DNA matches it firmly. Some rows have no size entry. The others give once, few or many, or a class for an expanded clone.

TRBJ2-2 TRBV7-8 . . TGTGCCAGCAGCTTAGAGAGGGGGACGAACACCGGGGAGCTGTTTTTT CASSLERGTNTGELFF
TRBJ2-5 TRBV11-2 . TRBD2 TGTGCCAGCGGAACTATAGCGGGGGGGGAGACCCAGTACTTC CASGTIAGGETQYF
TRBJ1-6 TRBV5-1 . . TGCGCCAGCAGCCTAGGACAAGATAATTCACCCCTCCACTTT CASSLGQDNSPLHF
TRBJ2-5 TRBV3-1/TRBV3-2 . TRBD2 TGTGCCAGCACTGGGCTAGCGGGGGGGCAAGAGACCCAGTACTTC CASTGLAGGQETQYF
TRBJ2-1 TRBV9 . . TGTGCCAGCAGCGCGGACAGCTCCTACAATGAGCAGTTCTTC CASSADSSYNEQFF
TRBJ2-7 TRBV3-1/TRBV3-2 once . TGTGCCAGCAGCCAGTTAGCTGACGAGCAGTACTTC CASSQLADEQYF
TRBJ1-1 TRBV5-5 . TRBD1 TGTGCCAGCAGCCGGACAGGCGGCCCGTCTCCTGAAGCTTTCTTT CASSRTGGPSPEAFF
TRBJ2-1 TRBV6-1 . . TGTGCCAGCAGTGAACTGGCAGGAACCCTCTTC CASSELAGTLF
TRBJ1-1 TRBV9 . TRBD1 TGTGCCAGCAGACAGGGGGCGGGCGGGATGAACACTGAAGCTTTCTTT CASRQGAGGMNTEAFF
TRBJ2-1 TRBV14 . . TGTGCCAGCAGCGCCGGATCAAGGAGGGATGAGCAGTTCTTC CASSAGSRRDEQFF
TRBJ2-1 TRBV6-5 . . TGTGCCAGCAGTTATTCGGGCCCCAGCGGTGAGCAGTTCTTC CASSYSGPSGEQFF
TRBJ1-6 TRBV18 . . TGTGCCAGCTCACCAGGCAGAAATTCACCCCTCCACTTT CASSPGRNSPLHF
TRBJ1-1 TRBV5-1 . . TGCGCCAGCAGCCCCCAGGGGACTGAAGCTTTCTTT CASSPQGTEAFF
TRBJ2-2 TRBV19 . . TGTGCCAGTAGTATACTAGCCACCGGGGAGCTGTTTTTT CASSILATGELFF
TRBJ1-4 TRBV7-9 once . TGTGCCAGCAGCTTATGGGCAGCAAATGAAAAACTGTTTTTT CASSLWAANEKLFF
TRBJ2-5 TRBV12-3/TRBV12-4 . . TGTGCCAGCGCCCCGGGAACCCAAGAGACCCAGTACTTC CASAPGTQETQYF
TRBJ2-1 TRBV29-1 . TRBD1 TGCAGCGTTAGAGGGACAGTCTCCTACAATGAGCAGTTCTTC CSVRGTVSYNEQFF
TRBJ2-5 TRBV6-5 . TRBD2 TGTGCCAGCAGTTACTCGGGGCTAGCGGGACGGGAGACCCAGTACTTC CASSYSGLAGRETQYF
TRBJ2-1 TRBV7-3 . TRBD1 TGTGCCAGCGGAACAGGGGATGAGCAGTTCTTC CASGTGDEQFF
TRBJ1-2 TRBV18 . . TGTGCCAGCTCCCCACCTTCCACTGGTATCGGCTACACCTTC CASSPPSTGIGYTF
TRBJ2-3 TRBV3-1/TRBV3-2 . TRBD2 TGTGCCAGCAGCCTCGGGACTAGGCAAGATACGCAGTATTTT CASSLGTRQDTQYF
TRBJ1-1 TRBV10-3 few TRBD1 TGTGCCATCAACTGGCCGGGACAGGAGGGCACTGAAGCTTTCTTT CAINWPGQEGTEAFF
TRBJ1-2 TRBV14 . . TGTGCCAGCAGCCAAGATCTGGCAGGTGAACTCTCTGGCTACACCTTC CASSQDLAGELSGYTF
TRBJ2-1 TRBV7-9 . . TGTGCCAGCAGCCCGACACAGCCTGAGCAGTTCTTC CASSPTQPEQFF
TRBJ1-2 TRBV28 . . TGTGCCAGCAGTTCCCAGGGGTTTGGCTACACCTTC CASSSQGFGYTF
TRBJ2-2 TRBV11-2 . . TGTGCCAGCAGTCAAACAGGGCCCGGGGAGCTGTTTTTT CASSQTGPGELFF
TRBJ2-3 TRBV29-1 . TRBD2 TGCAGCATTAGCGGGGACGCGGGGGATACGCAGTATTTT CSISGDAGDTQYF
TRBJ2-7 TRBV23-1 . TRBD1 TGCGCCAGCAGTCAATCCGGGACAGGCCTGTTCTACGAGCAGTACTTC CASSQSGTGLFYEQYF
TRBJ2-2 TRBV5-1 few TRBD2 TGCGCCAGCAGCAACCTAGCGGGGCCCACCGGGGAGCTGTTTTTT CASSNLAGPTGELFF
TRBJ2-7 TRBV5-1 . . TGCGCCAGCAGCTTGGGCGGGAAAGCCTACGAGCAGTACTTC CASSLGGKAYEQYF
TRBJ2-5 TRBV27 . TRBD2 TGTGCCAGCAGTTTAAGTCCTAGCGGGATTGAGACCCAGTACTTC CASSLSPSGIETQYF
TRBJ2-7 TRBV7-8 . . TGTGCCAGCAGCTCCCAGGACTCGGCCTACGAGCAGTACTTC CASSSQDSAYEQYF
TRBJ2-4 TRBV15 . TRBD2 TGTGCCACCAGCAGAGGGACTAGCGGGGCCGCACGGGACATTCAGTACTTC CATSRGTSGAARDIQYF
TRBJ2-1 TRBV12-3/TRBV12-4 . . TGTGCCAGCTCGGTGGGAGTAAATGAGCAGTTCTTC CASSVGVNEQFF
TRBJ1-1 TRBV12-3/TRBV12-4 few TRBD1 TGTGCCAGCAAAGGACAGGCGAACACTGAAGCTTTCTTT CASKGQANTEAFF
TRBJ2-1 TRBV7-4 . TRBD2 TGTGCCAGCAACCACCCGGGGGGGCGTGAGCAGTTCTTC CASNHPGGREQFF
TRBJ2-7 TRBV19 . . TGTGCCAGTAGTACGGGACTCACGGGCGAGCAGTACTTC CASSTGLTGEQYF
TRBJ2-1 TRBV9 . TRBD1 TGTGCCAGCAGCGACAGGGGGAAGCAGTTCTTC CASSDRGKQFF
TRBJ2-7 TRBV2 . . TGTGCCAGCCATAATAGCGGCTCCTACGAGCAGTACTTC CASHNSGSYEQYF
TRBJ2-1 TRBV5-1 . TRBD2 TGCGCCAGCAGATTTAGCGGGAGTTCGTACAATGAGCAGTTCTTC CASRFSGSSYNEQFF
TRBJ1-4 TRBV5-8 . . TGTGCCAGCAGCTTGGGGACAGCTCGAAATGAAAAACTGTTTTTT CASSLGTARNEKLFF
TRBJ1-4 TRBV28 . . TGTGCCAGTCAAACCGTCGGGGGGAATGAAAAACTGTTTTTT CASQTVGGNEKLFF
TRBJ1-1 TRBV5-1 . . TGCGCCAGCAGCTCGGGGTTGGAGAACACTGAAGCTTTCTTT CASSSGLENTEAFF
TRBJ1-2 TRBV6-5 . TRBD1 TGTGCCAGCAGTACGGACAGGAATAACTATGGCTACACCTTC CASSTDRNNYGYTF
TRBJ1-3 TRBV12-5 . . TGTGCTAGTGGTTTGTCTCGGACAGCTGGAAACACCATATATTTT CASGLSRTAGNTIYF
TRBJ1-5 TRBV19 . . TGTGCCAGTAGTATAGTGAGGTACGGCAATCAGCCCCAGCATTTT CASSIVRYGNQPQHF
TRBJ2-3 TRBV4-1 . TRBD1 TGCGCCAGCAGCCAAACCTCGGCCGGGACAGGGAATACGCAGTATTTT CASSQTSAGTGNTQYF
TRBJ2-1 TRBV9 . TRBD2 TGTGCCAGCAGCGTAGCTTGGGGGGGGAATGAGCAGTTCTTC CASSVAWGGNEQFF
TRBJ1-5 TRBV2 . . TGTGCCAGCACCAGAGTGGGCCAGCCCCAGCATTTT CASTRVGQPQHF
TRBJ2-5 TRBV9 . . TGTGCCAGCAGCGTAGGGACCGATGGGGGACTCCACGGGGAGACCCAGTACTTC CASSVGTDGGLHGETQYF
TRBJ2-2 TRBV18 . . TGTGCCAGCTCACCCCCAGGGTTCACCGGGGAGCTGTTTTTT CASSPPGFTGELFF
TRBJ1-5 TRBV28 . TRBD1 TGTGCCAGCAGTCCCGACCGGACAGGGACCCAGCCCCAGCATTTT CASSPDRTGTQPQHF
TRBJ1-2 TRBV3-1/TRBV3-2 . . TGTGCCAGCAGCCCAGGTCCCTGGGCTATTGGCTACACCTTC CASSPGPWAIGYTF